This T cell receptor (beta chain) was identified in a study of resident and recirculating memory T cells in vitiligo. Regarding the study as a whole: Clonality differed among vitiligo lesions, with no unique dominant clone.

After removal of 2 bases from V and 0 bases from J, the junction contained 9 bases not matched to a gene. This CDR3 region has 18 residues. The germline V gene encodes CDR1 MDHEN and CDR2 SYDVKM. This clone was seen a single time. The antigen is not known. The assay was immunoSEQ multiplex PCR, and TCRdb's table has in-frame clones only and misses some. The sample includes roughly 80,000 clones, 92% of them seen just once. No patient showed confetti depigmentation, a clinical sign of active disease. The source of this sequence is a male donor with vitiligo. Sequenced sample: blood. The chain uses TRBV28 and TRBJ1-5; 8 positions agree with TRBD1. This CDR3 is CASSLPYRGSLSNQPQHF. CDR3 DNA: TGTGCCAGCAGTTTACCCTACAGGGGGTCCCTTAGCAATCAGCCCCAGCATTTT.